Below are 3 T cell receptor beta chains sequenced from a single sample in a study of sequential checkpoint blockade in melanoma. Only in-frame clones appear in the TCRdb table, and some are missing; sequencing was by immunoSEQ multiplex PCR. The profile shows 18,000 or so clones, 55% to 70% of them singletons. Noted treatment: randomized to nivolumab then ipilimumab (arm A) or the reverse (arm B). The material was CD8+ T cells sorted from blood (inferred from file names), obtained from a patient given nivolumab and ipilimumab in sequence. These receptors all come from a human donor with melanoma.

The rearrangement joins TRBV6-5 to TRBJ2-7, with D perhaps matching TRBD1 (5 bases). The CDR3 extends over 13 amino acids. With 8 bases removed from V and 5 bases from J, the gap between germline ends came to 16 bases. Germline assignment: CDR1 MNHEY and CDR2 SVGAGI. The DNA of the CDR3 is TGTGCCAGCCAGATCTCAGGGTCCAACGAGCAGTACTTC. It specifies CASQISGSNEQYF.

The chain's CDR3 is CAWGPLTSKLNYGYTF. The CDR3 DNA reads as TGTGCCTGGGGCCCCTTGACATCCAAGCTTAACTATGGCTACACCTTC. V and J are TRBV30 and TRBJ1-2; D ambiguous. The CDR3 is 16 amino acids. V was clipped by 5 bases and J by 1 base, with 20 bases between them. The germline gives CDR1 GTSNPN, CDR2 SVGIG (reference sequence).

This chain links TRBV7-6 with TRBJ2-7; 7 nucleotides agree with TRBD1. CDR1 and CDR2 (germline): SGHVS, FNYEAQ. The CDR3 is 14 residues long. V gave up 1 base and J gave up 2 bases; unmatched junction bases: 2. CDR3 DNA sequence: TGTGCCAGCAGCTTAGGGCAGGGGGCCTACGAGCAGTACTTC. As protein: CASSLGQGAYEQYF.